This T cell receptor (beta chain) was identified in a study of blood T cells in healthy people across ages. Findings of the study overall: Diversity estimates drawn from one million T cells were deemed underestimates.

The length of the CDR3 is 15 residues. Trimming pared 3 bases from V and 8 bases from J, leaving 16 bases between. Germline V gene sequence: CDR1 MGHDK, CDR2 SYGVNS. Then a second PCR, running roughly 7 to 12 cycles, was carried out with a sample-barcoded 5' primer and a J-beta primer mix. TCRdb reprocessed the 5' RACE reads with MiXCR, giving one entry per CDR3 protein. The sample shows some 1.5 million distinct CDR3 sequences, roughly 30% of them seen only once. Turning to this clonotype: Its antigen remains unknown.

Every sample had a minimum of 7 million PBMCs isolated. Per sample, extraction of total RNA gave at least 5.5 micrograms in every case. The rearrangement joins TRBV25-1 to TRBJ1-4; D is ambiguous. The source material was blood. This sequence was found in a woman under 40 in good health. The CDR3 DNA is TGTGCCAGCAGTGATTTAAAATTGGGGTACGAAAAACTGTTTTTT. Protein product: CASSDLKLGYEKLFF.